The sequence of this T cell receptor beta chain was determined in a study of blood T cell repertoires in COVID-19. This CDR3 region has 12 residues. J was trimmed by 8 bases and V by 10 bases; bases with no gene match: 10. The germline V gene has CDR1 MDHEN and CDR2 SYDVKM. Libraries were prepared by immunoSEQ multiplex PCR; TCRdb keeps only in-frame clonotypes and omits some of them. The repertoire includes around 310,000 clones, about 89% of them detected once, and roughly 8.9% sits in the top ten. The chain couples TRBV28 to TRBJ1-2; TRBD1 aligns across 7 bases. The sequenced sample consisted of PBMCs or T cells enriched from blood (not recorded which). The TCR comes from a woman between 40 and 50 years old who had recovered from COVID-19. The CDR3 DNA reads as TGTGCCACCCGGGGGACAGCCCTCGGCTACACCTTC. Protein: CATRGTALGYTF.